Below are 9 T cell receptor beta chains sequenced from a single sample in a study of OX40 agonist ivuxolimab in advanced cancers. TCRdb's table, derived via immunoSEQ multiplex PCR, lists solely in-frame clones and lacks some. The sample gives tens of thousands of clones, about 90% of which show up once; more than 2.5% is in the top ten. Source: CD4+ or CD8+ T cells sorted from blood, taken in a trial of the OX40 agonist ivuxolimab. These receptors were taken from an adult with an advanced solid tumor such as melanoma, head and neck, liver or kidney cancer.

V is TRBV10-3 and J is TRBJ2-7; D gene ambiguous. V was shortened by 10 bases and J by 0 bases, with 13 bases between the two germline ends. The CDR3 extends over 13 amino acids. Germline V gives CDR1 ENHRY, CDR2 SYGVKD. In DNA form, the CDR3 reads TGTGCCAGCAGCTCACACCTCTCCTACGAGCAGTACTTC. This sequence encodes CASSSHLSYEQYF.

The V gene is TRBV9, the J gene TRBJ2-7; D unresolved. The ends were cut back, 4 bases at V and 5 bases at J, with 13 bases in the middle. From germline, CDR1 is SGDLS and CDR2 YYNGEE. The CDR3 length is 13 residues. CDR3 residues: CASSPLGLNEQYF. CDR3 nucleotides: TGTGCCAGCAGCCCGCTAGGTCTTAACGAGCAGTACTTC.

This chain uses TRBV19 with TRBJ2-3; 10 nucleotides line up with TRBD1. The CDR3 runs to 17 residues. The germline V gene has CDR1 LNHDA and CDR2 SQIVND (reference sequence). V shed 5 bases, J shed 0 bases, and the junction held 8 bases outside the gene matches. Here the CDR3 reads CASSPRPGQGSTDTQYF. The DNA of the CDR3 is TGTGCCAGTAGTCCCCGCCCGGGACAGGGGAGCACAGATACGCAGTATTTT.

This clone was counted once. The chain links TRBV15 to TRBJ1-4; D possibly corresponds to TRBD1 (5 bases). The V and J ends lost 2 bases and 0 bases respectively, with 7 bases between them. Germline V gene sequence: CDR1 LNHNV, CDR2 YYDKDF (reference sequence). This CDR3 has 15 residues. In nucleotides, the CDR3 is TGTGCCACCAGCAGAAGCAGGGCAACTAATGAAAAACTGTTTTTT. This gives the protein CATSRSRATNEKLFF.

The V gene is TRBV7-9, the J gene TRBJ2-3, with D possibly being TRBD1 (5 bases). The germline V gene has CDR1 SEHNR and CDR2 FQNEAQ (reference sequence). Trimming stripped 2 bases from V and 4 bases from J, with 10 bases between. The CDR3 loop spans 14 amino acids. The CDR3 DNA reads TGTGCCAGCAGCTTACCAGGGTTATCAGATACGCAGTATTTT. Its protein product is CASSLPGLSDTQYF.

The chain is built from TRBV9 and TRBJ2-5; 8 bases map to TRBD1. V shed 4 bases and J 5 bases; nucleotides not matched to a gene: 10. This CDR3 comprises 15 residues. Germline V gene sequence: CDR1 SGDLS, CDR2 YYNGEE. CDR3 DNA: TGTGCCAGCAGCCCTGGACAGGGATTCCCGGAGACCCAGTACTTC. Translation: CASSPGQGFPETQYF.

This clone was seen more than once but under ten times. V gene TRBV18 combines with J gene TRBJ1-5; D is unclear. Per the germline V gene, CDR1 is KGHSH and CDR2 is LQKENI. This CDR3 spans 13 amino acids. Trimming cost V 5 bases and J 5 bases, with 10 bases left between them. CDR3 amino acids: CASSSLRDQPQHF. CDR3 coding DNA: TGTGCCAGCTCATCCCTCCGCGATCAGCCCCAGCATTTT.

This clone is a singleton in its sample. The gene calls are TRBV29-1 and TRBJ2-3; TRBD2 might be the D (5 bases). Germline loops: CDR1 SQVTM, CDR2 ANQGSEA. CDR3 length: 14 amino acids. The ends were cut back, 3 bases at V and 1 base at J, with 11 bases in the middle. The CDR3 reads CSVDEGYGTDTQYF. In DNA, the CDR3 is TGCAGCGTTGACGAGGGATACGGCACAGATACGCAGTATTTT.

The CDR3 sequence is CASSVSSRRRQETQYF. The CDR3 nucleotides read TGTGCCAGCAGCGTTAGTAGCCGGAGGCGACAAGAGACCCAGTACTTC. V gene TRBV27 combines with J gene TRBJ2-5, with D possibly matching TRBD2 (5 bases). CDR1 and CDR2 (germline): MNHEY, SMNVEV (reference sequence). Deletions cut 6 bases from V and 2 bases from J, with 19 bases between. The CDR3 contains 16 residues.